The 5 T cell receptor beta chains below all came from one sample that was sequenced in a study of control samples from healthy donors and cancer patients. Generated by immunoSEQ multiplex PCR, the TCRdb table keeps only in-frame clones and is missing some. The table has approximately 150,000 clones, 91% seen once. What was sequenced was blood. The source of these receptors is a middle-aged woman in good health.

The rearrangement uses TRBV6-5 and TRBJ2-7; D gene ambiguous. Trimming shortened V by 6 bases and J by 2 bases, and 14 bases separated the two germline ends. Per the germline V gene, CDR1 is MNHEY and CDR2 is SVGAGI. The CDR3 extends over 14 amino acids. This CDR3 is CASRLIDIAYEQYF. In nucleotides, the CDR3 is TGTGCCAGCAGGTTGATCGACATAGCCTACGAGCAGTACTTC.

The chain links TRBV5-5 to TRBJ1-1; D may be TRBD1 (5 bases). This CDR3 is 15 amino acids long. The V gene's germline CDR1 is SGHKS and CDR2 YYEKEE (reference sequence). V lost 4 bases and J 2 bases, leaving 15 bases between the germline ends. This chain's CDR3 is CASSPSGGSNTEAFF. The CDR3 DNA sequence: TGTGCCAGCAGCCCCAGTGGGGGAAGTAACACTGAAGCTTTCTTT.

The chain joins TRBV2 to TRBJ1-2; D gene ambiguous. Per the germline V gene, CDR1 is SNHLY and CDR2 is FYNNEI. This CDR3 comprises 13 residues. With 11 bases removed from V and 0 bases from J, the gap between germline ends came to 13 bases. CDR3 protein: CAWTAFPNYGYTF. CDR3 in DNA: TGTGCCTGGACGGCATTCCCTAACTATGGCTACACCTTC.

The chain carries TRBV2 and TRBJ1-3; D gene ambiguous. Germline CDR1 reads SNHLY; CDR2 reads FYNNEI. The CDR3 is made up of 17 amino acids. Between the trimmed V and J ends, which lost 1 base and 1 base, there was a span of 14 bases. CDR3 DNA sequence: TGTGCCAGCAGTGAAGAGGGCCTCGGAGAATCTGGAAACACCATATATTTT. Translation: CASSEEGLGESGNTIYF.

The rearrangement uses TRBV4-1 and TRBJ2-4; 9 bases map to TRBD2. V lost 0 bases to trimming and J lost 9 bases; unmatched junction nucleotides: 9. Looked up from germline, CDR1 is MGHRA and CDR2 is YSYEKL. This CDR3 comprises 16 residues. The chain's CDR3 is CASSQDSAGGPGIQYF. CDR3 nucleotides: TGCGCCAGCAGCCAAGATTCCGCGGGGGGGCCCGGCATTCAGTACTTC.